This TCR beta chain was observed in a study of T cells in localized non-small cell lung cancer. Study results and caveats: Within adjacent lung there appeared a median approximately 60 of the top 100 tumor clones. In uninvolved adjacent lung, T cell clonality reached its highest value, exceeding tumor. Blood T cell density predicted longer survival; adjacent-lung clonality, shorter.

In the case of this clone: Its antigen is as yet unknown.

In germline, CDR1 is SGHVS, CDR2 FQNEAQ. With 2 bases removed from V and 0 bases from J, the gap between germline ends came to 11 bases. This CDR3 has 17 residues. The protocol was immunoSEQ multiplex PCR, while the TCRdb copy is restricted to in-frame clones and leaves out a portion. The sample lists some 85,000 clones, less than 85% occurring once. This TCR derives from a man between 40 and 70 years old with stage II squamous cell lung carcinoma. The sample in question was PBMCs, obtained before any cancer treatment. V and J are TRBV7-8 and TRBJ2-6; D is undetermined. CDR3 nucleotides: TGTGCCAGCAGCTTAAGATCCTCTGCCTCTGGGGCCAACGTCCTGACTTTC. Protein: CASSLRSSASGANVLTF.